The next 2 T cell receptor beta chains were all read from a single sample in a study of T cells in Graves' hyperthyroidism and ophthalmopathy. Template material for amplifying TCR beta CDR3 regions consisted of RNA transcripts. The TCR CDR3 first-round RT-PCR relied on the HTBI primer set. TCRdb analysed the multiplex PCR reads with MiXCR anew, one entry per CDR3 protein. The data contain about 260,000 distinct CDR3 sequences, less than 30% of them singletons. The material sequenced was blood. The receptors were sampled from a man aged 35-49 years with Graves' hyperthyroidism that later progressed to Graves' ophthalmopathy.

This clonotype was observed many times. Here the CDR3 reads CASSLVGKGYTF. CDR3 DNA sequence: TGCGCCAGCAGCTTGGTGGGGAAGGGCTACACCTTC. This chain joins TRBV5-1 and TRBJ1-2, with D unclear. Germline assignment: CDR1 SGHRS and CDR2 YFSETQ. The CDR3 covers 12 residues. V gave up 0 bases and J gave up 8 bases, with 8 bases separating them.

This clonotype was recorded at least ten times. The V and J genes are TRBV30 and TRBJ2-2; 8 bases line up with TRBD2. Per germline, CDR1 GTSNPN and CDR2 SVGIG (reference sequence). V was pared by 5 bases and J by 6 bases, with 2 bases of the junction left unmatched. The CDR3 contains 12 residues. CDR3 residues: CAWGTSSGELFF. CDR3 nucleotide sequence: TGTGCCTGGGGGACTAGTTCCGGGGAGCTGTTTTTT.